These T cell receptor beta chains were read from a single sample in a study of T-cell reconstitution after alpha-beta-depleted transplantation in children. MiXCR, run by TCRdb on the PCR reads, gives a single entry per CDR3 protein. The table shows approximately 110,000 distinct CDR3 sequences, with under 13% occurring only once. The sequenced sample was PBMCs, obtained before TCRalphabeta/CD19-depleted stem cell transplant. These receptors came from a boy between 2 and 10 years old with acute lymphoblastic leukemia, due to receive a stem cell transplant. CDR3s include the opening cysteine and the closing phenylalanine or tryptophan. A D gene is named only where the DNA matches it firmly. Some rows mark clone size as missing; the rest say once, few, many or name a class of expanded clone.

abundance: few; j_gene: TRBJ2-3; v_gene: TRBV6-1; d_gene: NA; CDR3nt: TGTTCCGCCTCCAGAGGCACAGATACGCAGTATTTT; CDR3aa: CSASRGTDTQYF
abundance: few; j_gene: TRBJ1-5; v_gene: TRBV12-3/TRBV12-4; d_gene: NA; CDR3nt: TGTGCCAGCAGTTTAGACCCCGGGGTAGGTCAGCCCCAGCATTTT; CDR3aa: CASSLDPGVGQPQHF
abundance: few; j_gene: TRBJ2-2; v_gene: TRBV3-1; d_gene: NA; CDR3nt: TGTGCCAGCACCCGAATGGGAGGCAGGACGAACACCGGGGAGCTGTTTTTT; CDR3aa: CASTRMGGRTNTGELFF
abundance: NA; j_gene: TRBJ1-2; v_gene: TRBV29-1; d_gene: TRBD1; CDR3nt: TGCAGCGTTGGTTTCGGGACAGGGTTAAACTATGGCTACACCTTC; CDR3aa: CSVGFGTGLNYGYTF
abundance: NA; j_gene: TRBJ1-2; v_gene: TRBV10-3; d_gene: NA; CDR3nt: TGTGCCTCTTTCTTCTATGGCTACACCTTC; CDR3aa: CASFFYGYTF
abundance: few; j_gene: TRBJ2-7; v_gene: TRBV12-3/TRBV12-4; d_gene: NA; CDR3nt: TGTGCCAGCAGTCCCCCTATCCGGTTCGGGGGTTACGAGCAGTACTTC; CDR3aa: CASSPPIRFGGYEQYF
abundance: many; j_gene: TRBJ2-2; v_gene: TRBV5-6; d_gene: NA; CDR3nt: TGTGCCAGCAGCAACCAGGGCGCGGACACCGGGGAGCTGTTTTTT; CDR3aa: CASSNQGADTGELFF
abundance: NA; j_gene: TRBJ1-3; v_gene: TRBV11-2; d_gene: NA; CDR3nt: TGTGCCAGCAGCCTCCCTCGATCTGGAAACACCATATATTTT; CDR3aa: CASSLPRSGNTIYF
abundance: few; j_gene: TRBJ2-1; v_gene: TRBV5-1; d_gene: TRBD1; CDR3nt: TGCGCCAGCAGCTTGGAGGGACAGGGGGTGGCTGAGCAGTTCTTC; CDR3aa: CASSLEGQGVAEQFF
abundance: few; j_gene: TRBJ2-3; v_gene: TRBV20-1; d_gene: TRBD2; CDR3nt: TGCAGTGCCATAACTAGCGGGAGCCGCGGCATCACAGATACGCAGTATTTT; CDR3aa: CSAITSGSRGITDTQYF
abundance: NA; j_gene: TRBJ2-2; v_gene: TRBV5-1; d_gene: NA; CDR3nt: TGCGCCAGCGCCCGGGATAGCCCCGGTACCGGGGAGCTGTTTTTT; CDR3aa: CASARDSPGTGELFF
abundance: many; j_gene: TRBJ2-1; v_gene: TRBV12-3/TRBV12-4; d_gene: TRBD1; CDR3nt: TGTGCCAGCAGGACAGGGAATGAGCAGTTCTTC; CDR3aa: CASRTGNEQFF
abundance: few; j_gene: TRBJ1-2; v_gene: TRBV20-1; d_gene: NA; CDR3nt: TGCAGTGCTAGAGATCTCCAGCCTTCCTATGGCTACACCTTC; CDR3aa: CSARDLQPSYGYTF
abundance: NA; j_gene: TRBJ2-1; v_gene: TRBV24-1; d_gene: TRBD1; CDR3nt: TGTGCCACCACAGGACAGGGTCGGAGGGATGAGCAGTTCTTC; CDR3aa: CATTGQGRRDEQFF
abundance: few; j_gene: TRBJ2-7; v_gene: TRBV7-9; d_gene: TRBD2; CDR3nt: TGTGCCAGCAGCCCTCGCGGGGGGATGGAGCAGTACTTC; CDR3aa: CASSPRGGMEQYF
abundance: few; j_gene: TRBJ2-1; v_gene: TRBV18; d_gene: TRBD2; CDR3nt: TGTGCCAGCTCACTCGCGGGCCTTAGCGGGAGGAACAATGAGCAGTTCTTC; CDR3aa: CASSLAGLSGRNNEQFF
abundance: NA; j_gene: TRBJ2-7; v_gene: TRBV7-9; d_gene: TRBD1; CDR3nt: TGTGCCAGCAGCCGTACCGGGACAGGGGGCTACGAGCAGTACTTC; CDR3aa: CASSRTGTGGYEQYF
abundance: NA; j_gene: TRBJ2-7; v_gene: TRBV3-1; d_gene: NA; CDR3nt: TGTGCCAGCAGCCTGCGACGTATGGGAGCCTACGAGCAGTACTTC; CDR3aa: CASSLRRMGAYEQYF
abundance: NA; j_gene: TRBJ2-1; v_gene: TRBV5-1; d_gene: TRBD2; CDR3nt: TGCGCCAGCAGCTTGGCCCCGCTACTAGCGGGAGCCAATGAGCAGTTCTTC; CDR3aa: CASSLAPLLAGANEQFF
abundance: many; j_gene: TRBJ1-5; v_gene: TRBV12-3/TRBV12-4; d_gene: NA; CDR3nt: TGTGCCAGCGCTGTCGGGCATAGCAATCAGCCCCAGCATTTT; CDR3aa: CASAVGHSNQPQHF
abundance: NA; j_gene: TRBJ2-5; v_gene: TRBV14; d_gene: NA; CDR3nt: TGTGCCAGCAGCAGCAACCTACCGGGACCCCCCGGAAGAGAGACCCAGTACTTC; CDR3aa: CASSSNLPGPPGRETQYF